What follows are 8 T cell receptor beta chains derived from one specimen sequenced in a study of early T cells in non-severe SARS-CoV-2 infection. Each CDR3 protein gets one entry after TCRdb re-called the 5' RACE reads with MiXCR. The table has approximately 60,000 distinct CDR3 sequences, around 12% seen once. The sequenced sample consisted of whole blood. The origin of the receptors is an adult who was a healthcare worker with PCR-confirmed SARS-CoV-2 infection or an uninfected control (not recorded which).

Details on this clonotype: The conserved phenylalanine or tryptophan is not found at the CDR3 terminus, so this likely reflects a read error. The chain joins TRBV29-1 to TRBJ2-5; TRBD1 is a possible D gene (6 bases). CDR3 length equals 12 residues. V was pared by 4 bases and J by 5 bases, with 11 bases between. The germline CDR1 and CDR2 sequences are SQVTM and ANQGSEA. The CDR3 is CSVGSGAETQYS. DNA of the CDR3: TGCAGCGTTGGGTCAGGGGCGGAGACCCAGTACTCC.

This clonotype showed up just a few times. CDR3 in amino acids: CASIPGGDNEQFF. CDR3 nucleotides: TGTGCCAGCATTCCGGGGGGAGACAATGAGCAGTTCTTC. This chain links TRBV7-9 with TRBJ2-1; 7 nucleotides agree with TRBD2. This CDR3 has 13 amino acids. Germline trimming cut 7 bases from V and 5 bases from J; bases unmatched to any gene: 5. From germline, CDR1 is SEHNR and CDR2 FQNEAQ (reference sequence).

Ten or more counts support this clonotype. The CDR3 bases are TGTGCCAGCAGGGGACAGCTGAGGGGCACTGAAGCTTTCTTT. Encoded protein: CASRGQLRGTEAFF. This sequence joins TRBV5-6 and TRBJ1-1; 7 bases are a match to TRBD1. The CDR3 runs to 14 residues. Trimming cost V 5 bases and J 4 bases; bases outside gene matches: 8. Looked up from germline, CDR1 is SGHDT and CDR2 is YYEEEE.

The chain combines TRBV29-1 with TRBJ1-1, with a possible D match to TRBD1 (5 bases). The CDR3 is made up of 15 amino acids. Trimming stripped 3 bases from V and 3 bases from J, with 17 bases between. Germline lookup yields CDR1 SQVTM and CDR2 ANQGSEA. The CDR3 is CSVDQGSASDTEAFF. The CDR3 bases are TGCAGCGTTGACCAGGGTTCGGCAAGCGACACTGAAGCTTTCTTT.

This clonotype turned up a few times. The rearrangement uses TRBV9 and TRBJ2-5; no firm D call. CDR1 SGDLS and CDR2 YYNGEE come from the germline V gene. Deletions cut 4 bases from V and 3 bases from J, with 7 bases between. This CDR3 has 12 residues. The DNA for the CDR3 is TGTGCCAGCAGCACGATTGAAGAGACCCAGTACTTC. Protein sequence: CASSTIEETQYF.

This clonotype was picked up a small number of times. CDR3 DNA sequence: TGCAGTGCTAGAGTGGGGGTTAGCGGGGAGACCCAGTACTTC. This gives the protein CSARVGVSGETQYF. J is TRBJ2-5 and V is TRBV20-1; TRBD2 matches 7 bases. CDR1 is DFQATT and CDR2 is SNEGSKA in the germline V gene (reference sequence). V was clipped by 1 base and J by 5 bases; unmatched bases: 7. The CDR3 spans 14 residues.

The V gene is TRBV10-2, the J gene TRBJ2-7; the D gene is possibly TRBD2 (6 bases). Germline values: CDR1 WSHSY, CDR2 SAAADI. The CDR3 runs to 12 residues. V was clipped by 3 bases and J by 9 bases, with 12 bases between them. CDR3 protein: CASSEPGGRQYF. CDR3 nucleotides: TGCGCCAGCAGTGAACCCGGGGGAAGGCAGTACTTC.

The J gene is TRBJ1-5, the V gene TRBV4-3; no firm D call. Germline V lookup: CDR1 LGHNA, CDR2 YSLEER. This CDR3 has 13 residues. V gave up 3 bases and J gave up 9 bases, with 12 bases separating them. The chain's CDR3 is CASSQAKGRPQHF. The CDR3 nucleotides read TGCGCCAGCAGCCAGGCCAAGGGTAGGCCCCAGCATTTT.